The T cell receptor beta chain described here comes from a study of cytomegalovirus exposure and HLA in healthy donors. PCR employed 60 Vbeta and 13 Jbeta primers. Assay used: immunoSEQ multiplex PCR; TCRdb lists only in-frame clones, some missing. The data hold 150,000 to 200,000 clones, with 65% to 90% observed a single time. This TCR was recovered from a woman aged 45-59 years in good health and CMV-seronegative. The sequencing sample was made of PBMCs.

CDR3: CASNLSGRAPDTQYF. In DNA, the CDR3 is TGCGCCAGTAACCTAAGCGGGAGGGCCCCAGATACGCAGTATTTT. The rearrangement joins TRBV10-1 to TRBJ2-3; 10 bases map to TRBD2. CDR1 and CDR2 from the germline V gene are WNHNN and SYGVQD (reference sequence). J was trimmed by 4 bases and V by 9 bases; bases with no gene match: 10. The CDR3 covers 15 residues.